A selection of T cell receptor beta chains follows, all from one sample in a study of cytomegalovirus exposure and HLA in healthy donors. Some clones are missing from TCRdb's copy, which holds only in-frame ones; the method was immunoSEQ multiplex PCR. Among about 82,000 clones, about 9.5% were seen once, and the ten largest hold roughly a quarter. The sequencing input was PBMCs. The receptors stem from a man aged 55 to 69 in good health and CMV-seropositive. The CDR3 runs from the conserved cysteine through the conserved F or W. The order of the fields is V gene, J gene, clone size, D gene, CDR3 length, CDR3 protein, CDR3 DNA. The D gene is left open where the match is weak. Clone sizes are given selectively: once, few, many, or a class where the clone is expanded.

TRBV29-1	TRBJ2-5	.	.	15	CSVKPSEADTETQYF	TGCAGCGTTAAACCCTCAGAAGCAGACACGGAGACCCAGTACTTC
TRBV5-6	TRBJ1-5	few	TRBD1	14	CASSFAGGGRPQHF	TGTGCCAGCAGCTTTGCAGGGGGCGGGCGGCCCCAGCATTTT
TRBV27	TRBJ2-7	few	TRBD1	14	CASSPTGVSYEQYF	TGTGCCAGCAGTCCAACAGGGGTCTCCTACGAGCAGTACTTC
TRBV5-6	TRBJ1-6	few	TRBD1	14	CASTLGQGGSPLHF	TGTGCCAGCACTCTGGGACAGGGAGGATCACCCCTCCACTTT
TRBV19	TRBJ1-5	few	.	14	CASTHGGTNQPQHF	TGTGCCAGTACCCATGGAGGGACGAATCAGCCCCAGCATTTT
TRBV5-1	TRBJ1-5	.	.	15	CASSLGAGLDQPQHF	TGCGCCAGCAGCTTGGGTGCAGGGTTGGATCAGCCCCAGCATTTT
TRBV7-9	TRBJ1-2	.	TRBD1	15	CASSLSQQGAHGYTF	TGTGCCAGCAGCTTATCCCAACAGGGGGCGCACGGCTACACCTTC
TRBV28	TRBJ1-5	few	.	16	CASRNTLPGYNQPQHF	TGTGCCAGCAGAAATACCCTACCGGGGTACAATCAGCCCCAGCATTTT
TRBV2	TRBJ2-2	.	TRBD2	15	CASQTSGGYTGELFF	TGTGCCAGCCAGACTAGCGGGGGGTACACCGGGGAGCTGTTTTTT
TRBV30	TRBJ2-2	few	.	13	CAWSSEFTGELFF	TGTGCCTGGAGTTCCGAGTTCACCGGGGAGCTGTTTTTT
TRBV4-2	TRBJ2-4	.	.	14	CASSQEGAENIQYF	TGTGCCAGCAGCCAAGAAGGGGCCGAAAACATTCAGTACTTC
TRBV28	TRBJ1-5	.	.	16	CASSSPGRAGSQPQHF	TGTGCCAGCAGTTCCCCGGGGAGGGCTGGCAGCCAGCCCCAGCATTTT
TRBV30	TRBJ2-6	.	TRBD1	17	CAWGSRQGGSGANVLTF	TGTGCCTGGGGGTCTAGACAGGGGGGCTCTGGGGCCAACGTCCTGACTTTC
TRBV10-3	TRBJ2-7	few	TRBD2	16	CAISESKGLGSYEQYF	TGTGCCATCAGTGAGTCGAAGGGACTAGGATCCTACGAGCAGTACTTC
TRBV28	TRBJ1-5	few	TRBD1	13	CAAAGQGGQPQHF	TGTGCCGCAGCGGGACAGGGCGGTCAGCCCCAGCATTTT
TRBV5-1	TRBJ2-3	few	TRBD2	16	CASSADEREGRNTQYF	TGCGCCAGCAGCGCTGATGAGCGGGAGGGAAGGAATACGCAGTATTTT
TRBV19	TRBJ2-3	few	TRBD1	15	CASTETGTSTDTQYF	TGTGCCAGCACCGAGACAGGGACGAGCACAGATACGCAGTATTTT
TRBV29-1	TRBJ1-1	.	TRBD1	12	CSVEGTGTEAFF	TGCAGCGTTGAGGGGACAGGGACTGAAGCTTTCTTT
TRBV5-1	TRBJ2-1	few	.	16	CASSFVPGGNYNEQFF	TGCGCCAGCAGCTTTGTACCCGGGGGAAACTACAATGAGCAGTTCTTC
TRBV29-1	TRBJ1-4	few	.	13	CSALPGSNEKLFF	TGCAGCGCCCTGCCTGGGAGTAATGAAAAACTGTTTTTT
TRBV25-1	TRBJ1-1	.	.	12	CASRVGVGEAFF	TGTGCCAGCAGGGTCGGGGTTGGGGAAGCTTTCTTT
TRBV9	TRBJ2-2	few	TRBD1	15	CASSVGEGARGELFF	TGTGCCAGCAGCGTAGGAGAGGGGGCGAGGGGGGAGCTGTTTTTT
TRBV18	TRBJ2-1	.	TRBD2	14	CASSPRTSGNEQFF	TGTGCCAGCTCACCACGGACTAGCGGCAATGAGCAGTTCTTC
TRBV7-9	TRBJ2-7	few	TRBD1	14	CASSLTQGALEQYF	TGTGCCAGCAGCCTCACGCAGGGGGCCCTCGAGCAGTACTTC
TRBV6-6	TRBJ2-3	many	.	14	CASSYGGTPDTQYF	TGTGCCAGCAGTTATGGGGGGACCCCAGATACGCAGTATTTT
TRBV7-9	TRBJ2-7	few	.	13	CASSTRQTYEQYF	TGTGCCAGCAGCACCAGACAGACCTACGAGCAGTACTTC
TRBV6-1	TRBJ1-2	.	TRBD1	14	CASSEAGTDRGYTF	TGTGCCAGCAGTGAAGCAGGGACAGACCGTGGCTACACCTTC
TRBV7-3	TRBJ2-4	.	TRBD1	14	CASSSGQGTDIQYF	TGTGCCAGCAGCTCTGGACAGGGAACGGACATTCAGTACTTC
TRBV2	TRBJ1-6	.	TRBD1	15	CASSEYTGGNSPLHF	TGTGCCAGCAGTGAATACACAGGGGGTAATTCACCCCTCCACTTT
TRBV18	TRBJ1-1	.	TRBD1	15	CASSPSTGAGTEAFF	TGTGCCAGCTCACCCTCCACAGGGGCGGGCACTGAAGCTTTCTTT
TRBV2	TRBJ2-1	.	.	12	CASSSAYNEQFF	TGTGCCAGCTCGTCCGCCTACAATGAGCAGTTCTTC
TRBV15	TRBJ1-2	.	TRBD1	16	CATSRDTKGAGYGYTF	TGTGCCACCAGCAGGGACACTAAGGGGGCAGGCTATGGCTACACCTTC
TRBV7-9	TRBJ2-7	.	.	11	CASGGGGEQYF	TGTGCCAGTGGGGGCGGGGGCGAGCAGTACTTC
TRBV5-1	TRBJ2-1	few	TRBD1	15	CASSFTDRAYNEQFF	TGCGCCAGCAGCTTTACGGACAGGGCCTACAATGAGCAGTTCTTC
TRBV29-1	TRBJ2-2	few	TRBD1	14	CSARQGRNTGELFF	TGCAGCGCACGACAGGGGAGGAACACCGGGGAGCTGTTTTTT
TRBV7-9	TRBJ2-3	few	.	16	CASSLDASGPSDTQYF	TGTGCCAGCAGCTTAGACGCCAGCGGGCCCTCCGATACGCAGTATTTT
TRBV27	TRBJ2-7	.	TRBD1	15	CASSQRGTGVYEQYF	TGTGCCAGCAGCCAACGGGGGACAGGGGTCTACGAGCAGTACTTC
TRBV5-4	TRBJ2-1	few	.	14	CASSLGLGGHEQFF	TGTGCCAGCAGCTTGGGTCTGGGGGGACATGAGCAGTTCTTC
TRBV4-2	TRBJ2-7	few	.	15	CASSTLGTPNYEQYF	TGTGCCAGCAGCACCCTGGGGACTCCCAACTACGAGCAGTACTTC
TRBV6-1	TRBJ2-3	few	TRBD2	15	CASSNRGVVGDTQYF	TGTGCCAGCAGCAACCGGGGGGTAGTAGGAGATACGCAGTATTTT
TRBV5-1	TRBJ2-7	few	TRBD2	17	CASSPSSGGRSLHEQYF	TGCGCCAGCAGCCCCTCTAGCGGAGGACGGTCCCTCCACGAGCAGTACTTC
TRBV27	TRBJ1-1	.	.	14	CASSLRGINTEAFF	TGTGCCAGCAGTTTGCGGGGCATCAACACTGAAGCTTTCTTT
TRBV18	TRBJ1-1	.	.	15	CASSTDLGTSIEAFF	TGTGCCAGCTCAACCGACCTCGGGACTTCCATTGAAGCTTTCTTT
TRBV5-1	TRBJ1-4	.	TRBD1	15	CASSLSGTGGEKLFF	TGCGCCAGCAGCTTGTCCGGGACAGGGGGGGAAAAACTGTTTTTT
TRBV4-1	TRBJ2-1	.	.	17	CASSLPEGQGGYNEQFF	TGCGCCAGCAGCCTTCCCGAGGGCCAGGGGGGCTACAATGAGCAGTTCTTC
TRBV6-5	TRBJ1-3	.	.	15	CASSPDSPGGNTIYF	TGTGCCAGCAGTCCGGACTCGCCGGGCGGAAACACCATATATTTT
TRBV5-8	TRBJ2-5	.	TRBD2	16	CASSPGLAGSQETQYF	TGTGCCAGCAGCCCGGGACTAGCGGGCTCACAAGAGACCCAGTACTTC
TRBV6-1	TRBJ2-7	.	.	12	CATLGGPYEQYF	TGTGCCACGCTCGGGGGGCCCTACGAGCAGTACTTC
TRBV2	TRBJ1-5	.	TRBD1	15	CASSEAPTGRRPQHF	TGTGCCAGCAGTGAAGCGCCGACAGGGAGGAGGCCCCAGCATTTT
TRBV5-4	TRBJ2-3	few	TRBD2	14	CASSPGGDTDTQYF	TGTGCCAGCAGCCCTGGGGGGGACACAGATACGCAGTATTTT
TRBV5-6	TRBJ2-1	.	.	11	CASVQYNEQFF	TGTGCCAGCGTCCAGTACAATGAGCAGTTCTTC
TRBV9	TRBJ2-4	few	TRBD2	18	CASSPQGLAGGRGNIQYF	TGTGCCAGCAGCCCCCAGGGACTAGCGGGAGGGCGCGGGAACATTCAGTACTTC
TRBV10-2	TRBJ1-5	few	.	14	CASSDPGYNQPQHF	TGCGCCAGCAGTGATCCAGGGTACAATCAGCCCCAGCATTTT